The 29 T cell receptor beta chains presented below share a single source sample, sequenced in a study of blood T cell repertoires in COVID-19. This table comes from immunoSEQ multiplex PCR, and its TCRdb copy is limited to in-frame clones, with some not included. This table holds about 210,000 clones, around 87% found once. The sequenced sample was peripheral blood. The receptor source for this set is a man aged 55 to 70 with acute or convalescent COVID-19.

This chain uses TRBV6-5 with TRBJ1-2; 8 nucleotides agree with TRBD1. V was clipped by 5 bases and J by 0 bases; unmatched bases: 5. This CDR3 comprises 15 residues. Germline lookup yields CDR1 MNHEY and CDR2 SVGAGI. In DNA, the CDR3 is TGTGCCAGCAGTAACGGACAGGGAGCTAACTATGGCTACACCTTC. Translating gives CASSNGQGANYGYTF.

V gene TRBV7-9 combines with J gene TRBJ2-1, with 13 bases matching TRBD2. The CDR3 is made up of 16 amino acids. The V gene end was trimmed by 4 bases and the J gene end by 7 bases; junction bases not matched to a gene: 7. Per the germline V gene, CDR1 is SEHNR and CDR2 is FQNEAQ (reference sequence). The CDR3 DNA reads TGTGCCAGCAGCTCTCGACTAGCGGGGGGCATAAATGAGCAGTTCTTC. As protein: CASSSRLAGGINEQFF. Combining the CDR3 with reference TRBV7-9 and TRBJ2-1 gives the whole variable domain DTGVSQNPRHKITKRGQNVTFRCDPISEHNRLYWYRQTLGQGPEFLTYFQNEAQLEKSRLLSDRFSAERPKGSFSTLEIQRTEQGDSAMYLCASSSRLAGGINEQFFGPGTRLTVL.

The chain joins TRBV3-1 (or the pseudogene TRBV3-2) to TRBJ2-1, with a tentative D call TRBD2 (5 bases). The CDR3 loop spans 15 amino acids. Trimming shortened V by 3 bases and J by 2 bases, and 11 bases separated the two germline ends. The germline gives CDR1 LGHDT, CDR2 YNNKEL (reference sequence). The CDR3 here is CASSQGFGTYNEQFF. CDR3 DNA: TGTGCCAGCAGCCAGGGTTTCGGGACCTACAATGAGCAGTTCTTC.

Worth noting for this clone: At one end the junction does not follow the germline gene, possibly because of a read error. The chain carries TRBV3-1 (or the pseudogene TRBV3-2) and TRBJ1-6; tentatively, D is TRBD1 (5 bases). Germline CDR1 is LGHDT and CDR2 is YNNKEL (reference sequence). CDR3 size: 17 residues. CDR3 bases: TGTGCCAGCAGCCAAGCGGTAAGACAGTCCTCTAATTCACCCCTCCACTTT. This sequence encodes CASSQAVRQSSNSPLHF.

The chain recombines TRBV14 with TRBJ2-7, with TRBD1 identical over 7 bases. The CDR3 is 15 residues long. Germline assignment: CDR1 SGHDN and CDR2 FVKESK. Trimming cost V 1 base and J 4 bases; bases outside gene matches: 7. Here the CDR3 reads CASSQVRDRRYEQYF. CDR3 sequence (DNA): TGTGCCAGCAGCCAAGTACGGGACAGAAGGTACGAGCAGTACTTC.

The rearrangement uses TRBV7-8 and TRBJ2-1; the match to TRBD2 covers 10 bases. Germline CDR1 and CDR2: SGHVS and FQNEAQ. This CDR3 comprises 15 residues. The J segment lost 6 bases and the V segment lost 1 base, leaving 3 bases of the junction unmatched. CDR3 sequence: CASSLGQRGGNEQFF. Written as DNA, the CDR3 is TGTGCCAGCAGCTTAGGCCAGCGGGGGGGCAATGAGCAGTTCTTC. Full variable domain (remainder filled in from reference TRBV7-8 and TRBJ2-1): GAGVSQSPRYKVAKRGQDVALRCDPISGHVSLFWYQQALGQGPEFLTYFQNEAQLDKSGLPSDRFFAERPEGSVSTLKIQRTQQEDSAVYLCASSLGQRGGNEQFFGPGTRLTVL.

Only one count was recorded for this clone. The chain combines TRBV19 with TRBJ2-5; TRBD1 matches 11 bases. The CDR3 has 14 residues. With 3 bases clipped from V and 5 bases from J, the junction kept 2 bases outside the gene matches. Germline-derived CDR1 and CDR2 are LNHDA and SQIVND (reference sequence). The CDR3 bases are TGTGCCAGTAGTATCGGGACAGGGGGGGAGACCCAGTACTTC. Translating gives CASSIGTGGETQYF.

The genes are TRBV12-3 or TRBV12-4 and TRBJ2-5; D remains ambiguous. This CDR3 has 12 residues. V was pared by 1 base and J by 6 bases, with 6 bases between. Here the CDR3 reads CASSLVSQTQYF. CDR3 in DNA: TGTGCCAGCAGTTTAGTGAGCCAGACCCAGTACTTC.

The genes are TRBV14 and TRBJ1-2; the match to TRBD1 covers 11 bases. The CDR3 runs 15 residues. The germline V gene encodes CDR1 SGHDN and CDR2 FVKESK. The trim removed 4 bases at V and 5 bases at J, leaving 6 bases unmatched. CDR3 in amino acids: CASSPGQGAGYGYTF. The DNA of the CDR3 is TGTGCCAGCAGCCCTGGACAGGGGGCTGGGTATGGCTACACCTTC.

The genes are TRBV2 and TRBJ2-1, with TRBD2 as a possible D gene (7 bases). Trimming stripped 3 bases from V and 6 bases from J, with 15 bases between. Germline-derived CDR1 and CDR2 are SNHLY and FYNNEI. The length of the CDR3 is 15 residues. The CDR3: CASSEGGAVGNEQFF. CDR3 coding DNA: TGTGCCAGCAGTGAGGGGGGGGCCGTTGGCAATGAGCAGTTCTTC. The full variable domain, completed using reference TRBV2 and TRBJ2-1, is EPEVTQTPSHQVTQMGQEVILRCVPISNHLYFYWYRQILGQKVEFLVSFYNNEISEKSEIFDDQFSVERPDGSNFTLKIRSTKLEDSAMYFCASSEGGAVGNEQFFGPGTRLTVL.

This chain links TRBV9 with TRBJ2-5, with D perhaps TRBD1 (5 bases). Germline CDR1 is SGDLS and CDR2 is YYNGEE. The CDR3 sequence is 16 residues long. V was clipped by 0 bases and J by 1 base, with 13 bases between them. DNA of the CDR3: TGTGCCAGCAGCGTAGAGCAGGGTGGGGCCCAAGAGACCCAGTACTTC. Translating gives CASSVEQGGAQETQYF.

CDR3 region: CASSLRPHGTSQLSDGYTF. CDR3 sequence (DNA): TGCGCCAGCAGCTTGCGGCCGCACGGGACATCGCAACTGTCTGATGGCTACACCTTC. This sequence joins TRBV5-1 and TRBJ1-2, with D tentatively TRBD1 (6 bases). The V gene's germline CDR1 is SGHRS and CDR2 YFSETQ. The CDR3 length is 19 residues. The germline V and J ends were trimmed by 1 base and 6 bases, with 28 bases remaining between them.

The chain carries TRBV7-9 and TRBJ2-1, with 10 bases aligning to TRBD1. V trimming: 4 bases; J trimming: 0 bases; junction bases outside the gene matches: 3. Germline-derived CDR1 and CDR2 are SEHNR and FQNEAQ (reference sequence). CDR3 size: 16 residues. CDR3 in amino acids: CASSSRTGGSYNEQFF. The CDR3 nucleotides read TGTGCCAGCAGCTCGCGGACAGGGGGCTCCTACAATGAGCAGTTCTTC.

This CDR3 is CATSDFRDRGDNEQFF. In DNA form, the CDR3 reads TGTGCCACCAGTGATTTTAGAGACAGGGGGGACAATGAGCAGTTCTTC. The genes are TRBV24-1 and TRBJ2-1, with TRBD1 matching over 9 bases. This CDR3 contains 16 residues. The germline CDR1 and CDR2 sequences are KGHDR and SFDVKD. V trimming: 1 base; J trimming: 5 bases; junction bases outside the gene matches: 5.

The rearrangement links TRBV19 to TRBJ2-1, with 8 bases fitting TRBD2. The CDR3 is 13 amino acids. The V and J ends lost 3 bases and 10 bases, in that order; junction bases with no gene match: 5. Per the germline V gene, CDR1 is LNHDA and CDR2 is SQIVND (reference sequence). The CDR3: CASSIQGLAEQFF. The CDR3 DNA reads as TGTGCCAGTAGTATCCAAGGACTAGCCGAGCAGTTCTTC.

The CDR3 region is CASSPDRTNTEAFF. The CDR3, as DNA: TGTGCCAGCTCACCCGACAGGACGAACACTGAAGCTTTCTTT. The rearrangement links TRBV18 to TRBJ1-1; tentatively, D is TRBD1 (6 bases). The CDR3 totals 14 residues. The germline V gene encodes CDR1 KGHSH and CDR2 LQKENI. V lost 3 bases and J lost 1, with 9 bases in between. Based on the CDR3 plus reference TRBV18 and TRBJ1-1, the full variable domain is NAGVMQNPRHLVRRRGQEARLRCSPMKGHSHVYWYRQLPEEGLKFMVYLQKENIIDESGMPKERFSAEFPKEGPSILRIQQVVRGDSAAYFCASSPDRTNTEAFFGQGTRLTVV.

V and J are TRBV2 and TRBJ2-2; 11 bases fit TRBD2. The CDR3 is made up of 15 amino acids. Germline V gene sequence: CDR1 SNHLY, CDR2 FYNNEI. V trimming: 4 bases; J trimming: 6 bases; junction bases outside the gene matches: 4. CDR3 region: CASSVAGGPAGELFF. The CDR3 region has the DNA TGTGCCAGCAGTGTAGCGGGGGGGCCTGCCGGGGAGCTGTTTTTT.

The chain recombines TRBV29-1 with TRBJ1-1; TRBD1 matches 11 bases. The CDR3 covers 16 residues. Germline V lookup: CDR1 SQVTM, CDR2 ANQGSEA. J was trimmed by 1 base and V by 6 bases; bases with no gene match: 10. The DNA of the CDR3 is TGCAGCGTCCTGGACAGGGGGCTACTAGGGAACACTGAAGCTTTCTTT. This sequence encodes CSVLDRGLLGNTEAFF.

The chain has TRBV5-6 and TRBJ2-1; a possible D gene is TRBD1 (7 bases). The CDR3 totals 14 residues. Germline V CDR1 and CDR2: SGHDT, YYEEEE. Trimming took off 2 bases at V and 8 bases at J, with 14 bases between the two ends. CDR3 in DNA: TGTGCCAGCAGCTTAGGCAGGGGGACTGATGAGCAGTTCTTC. Amino acid sequence: CASSLGRGTDEQFF.

The chain uses TRBV6-5 and TRBJ2-7; 8 bases map to TRBD1. The CDR3 has 14 residues. Trimming at V came to 7 bases and at J to 5 bases, leaving 10 bases not matched to a gene. In germline, CDR1 is MNHEY, CDR2 SVGAGI. CDR3 loop: CASTVDRVGNEQYF. CDR3 sequence (DNA): TGTGCCAGCACCGTGGACAGGGTTGGTAACGAGCAGTACTTC.

This clone was seen more than once but under ten times. For the CDR3, the DNA is TGTGCCATCTCGGGAGGGGGCAATCAGCCCCAGCATTTT. This translates into CAISGGGNQPQHF. The rearrangement links TRBV6-5 to TRBJ1-5, with TRBD1 as a possible D gene (5 bases). Germline V gene lookup returns CDR1 MNHEY and CDR2 SVGAGI. This CDR3 is built from 13 residues. With 10 bases removed from V and 2 bases from J, the gap between germline ends came to 12 bases.

A few counts support this clone. The chain joins TRBV27 to TRBJ1-5, with 10 bases aligning to TRBD1. V lost 6 bases and J lost 5; bases outside the gene matches: 10. CDR1 is MNHEY and CDR2 is SMNVEV in the germline V gene (reference sequence). CDR3 size: 16 residues. The CDR3 loop is CASSNNGQGGYQPQHF. In DNA, the CDR3 is TGTGCCAGCAGCAATAACGGACAGGGGGGTTATCAGCCCCAGCATTTT.

The chain uses TRBV2 and TRBJ2-1, with 8 bases fitting TRBD2. Germline loops: CDR1 SNHLY, CDR2 FYNNEI. After removal of 6 bases from V and 9 bases from J, the junction contained 13 bases not matched to a gene. This CDR3 comprises 15 residues. CDR3 sequence: CASRGDGGAQSEQFF. CDR3 sequence (DNA): TGTGCCAGCAGGGGGGACGGGGGGGCCCAAAGTGAGCAGTTCTTC. Combining the CDR3 with reference TRBV2 and TRBJ2-1 gives the whole variable domain EPEVTQTPSHQVTQMGQEVILRCVPISNHLYFYWYRQILGQKVEFLVSFYNNEISEKSEIFDDQFSVERPDGSNFTLKIRSTKLEDSAMYFCASRGDGGAQSEQFFGPGTRLTVL.

This clone was seen a few times. The V gene is TRBV5-5, the J gene TRBJ2-3; the match to TRBD1 covers 11 bases. In germline, CDR1 is SGHKS, CDR2 YYEKEE (reference sequence). This CDR3 spans 17 amino acids. With 2 bases clipped from V and 4 bases from J, the junction kept 9 bases outside the gene matches. CDR3 sequence (DNA): TGTGCCAGCAGCTTTCAAATAGGGACAGGGGGATCAGATACGCAGTATTTT. It yields the protein CASSFQIGTGGSDTQYF.

The chain links TRBV5-1 to TRBJ1-4, with 7 bases identical to TRBD1. This CDR3 is built from 16 residues. Germline CDR1 and CDR2: SGHRS and YFSETQ. V lost 9 bases to trimming and J lost 0 bases; unmatched junction nucleotides: 11. CDR3 nucleotide sequence: TGCGCCACCCGCTCCGGACAGGTTGCAACTAATGAAAAACTGTTTTTT. The encoded protein is CATRSGQVATNEKLFF.

The rearrangement links TRBV28 to TRBJ1-6, with D unclear. The CDR3 is made up of 18 amino acids. Trimming shortened V by 1 base and J by 0 bases, and 13 bases separated the two germline ends. CDR1 is MDHEN, CDR2 SYDVKM, per germline. CDR3 protein: CASSLYRPGSSYNSPLHF. The CDR3 DNA follows: TGTGCCAGCAGTTTATACCGGCCAGGCAGCTCCTATAATTCACCCCTCCACTTT.

The table lists this clone with many counts. This chain uses TRBV15 with TRBJ1-4, with 8 bases that match TRBD1. Per germline, CDR1 LNHNV and CDR2 YYDKDF (reference sequence). With V trimmed by 4 bases and J by 0 bases, 10 bases remained unmatched. This CDR3 has 18 amino acids. CDR3 nucleotide sequence: TGTGCCACCAGCAAGGGTTGGACAGGGCCGGCAACTAATGAAAAACTGTTTTTT. Protein: CATSKGWTGPATNEKLFF.

The chain employs TRBV19 and TRBJ1-6; a weak D match, TRBD1 (5 bases). CDR1 and CDR2 from the germline V gene are LNHDA and SQIVND (reference sequence). There are 15 residues in the CDR3. Trimming took off 5 bases at V and 5 bases at J, with 13 bases between the two ends. The CDR3 region has the DNA TGTGCCAGTAGTGACTCAGGGCCGAATAATTCACCCCTCCACTTT. Encoded protein: CASSDSGPNNSPLHF.

The chain carries TRBV7-2 and TRBJ2-1, with 8 bases matching TRBD2. The CDR3 contains 18 residues. V was pared by 6 bases and J by 1 base, with 14 bases of the junction left unmatched. Germline-derived CDR1 and CDR2 are SGHTA and FQGNSA. The CDR3 coding sequence is TGTGCCAGCAGGCGAGGGACGAGCGGGGGTATGTCCTACAATGAGCAGTTCTTC. Its translation is CASRRGTSGGMSYNEQFF.